The source of this T cell receptor beta chain is a study of human T cells and chemical hapten exposure. Study-level background: 0.01% DPC was applied to the upper back in patch tests, which were read at 6 days.

For this clonotype: Its antigen is not identified.

Study outcomes and limitations: TCRs exceeding 1 in 1000 frequency stayed unchanged with DPC sensitization.

Germline trimming cut 0 bases from V and 0 bases from J; bases unmatched to any gene: 4. Germline CDR1 reads MDHEN; CDR2 reads SYDVKM. The CDR3 spans 17 residues. The time point is: pre-sensitization, week 0. The treatment is: therapeutic diphenylcyclopropenone sensitization with weekly scalp DPC. TCRdb reprocessed the RACE reads with MiXCR, giving one entry per CDR3 protein. The table has 80,000 to 100,000 distinct CDR3 sequences, less than 14% seen once. The sample in question was whole blood, obtained in connection with sensitization to the hapten diphenylcyclopropenone (DPC). The receptor was isolated from a woman aged 60-75 years with alopecia areata. Some clones in this sample may be carry-over from other donors' samples. The genes are TRBV28 and TRBJ1-5, with 8 positions matching TRBD1. Here the CDR3 reads CASSLWGGTGSNQPQHF. The DNA for the CDR3 is TGTGCCAGCAGTTTATGGGGGGGGACAGGTAGCAATCAGCCCCAGCATTTT. Looking up the rest from reference TRBV28 and TRBJ1-5 gives the full variable domain: DVKVTQSSRYLVKRTGEKVFLECVQDMDHENMFWYRQDPGLGLRLIYFSYDVKMKEKGDIPEGYSVSREKKERFSLILESASTNQTSMYLCASSLWGGTGSNQPQHFGDGTRLSIL.